A selection of T cell receptor beta chains follows, all from one sample in a study of control samples from healthy donors and cancer patients. Profiling relied on immunoSEQ multiplex PCR, and the TCRdb table lists in-frame clones only, not all of them. The profile shows over 70,000 clones, about 89% of them singletons. Sample: blood. The receptors were gathered from a woman aged 55-69 years in good health. Each CDR3 is given with its conserved first and last residue. Each record gives: J gene, V gene, CDR3 protein.

J: TRBJ1-1; V: TRBV4-3; CDR3: CASSQDQGRNTEAFF
J: TRBJ2-1; V: TRBV24-1; CDR3: CATSDPATDSYNEQFF
J: TRBJ1-6; V: TRBV30; CDR3: CAWSGGTIHNSPLHF
J: TRBJ2-7; V: TRBV6-2/TRBV6-3; CDR3: CASSSLTYLISYEQYF
J: TRBJ1-5; V: TRBV21-1; CDR3: CASSRGGQTIRNQPQHF
J: TRBJ2-5; V: TRBV11-2; CDR3: CASSLGRKETQYF
J: TRBJ2-1; V: TRBV5-5; CDR3: CASSPVAGISYNEQFF
J: TRBJ1-2; V: TRBV19; CDR3: CASRSGTGFKDGYTF
J: TRBJ2-1; V: TRBV5-8; CDR3: CASSGGPLSYNEQFF
J: TRBJ1-1; V: TRBV10-3; CDR3: CAISEAQLTEAFF
J: TRBJ2-5; V: TRBV7-7; CDR3: CASSATPREQETQYF
J: TRBJ2-1; V: TRBV5-1; CDR3: CASSLIRGLSYNEQFF
J: TRBJ1-4; V: TRBV4-2; CDR3: CASSLPTAGLNEKLFF
J: TRBJ2-3; V: TRBV9; CDR3: CASSVGGGPGTDTQYF
J: TRBJ1-2; V: TRBV6-1; CDR3: CASSERTETGLRGYTF
J: TRBJ2-1; V: TRBV19; CDR3: CASSSAGDYNEQFF
J: TRBJ1-1; V: TRBV6-6; CDR3: CASMGTGRGLEAFF
J: TRBJ2-1; V: TRBV4-3; CDR3: CARTGGNEQFF
J: TRBJ2-3; V: TRBV9; CDR3: CASSATGTSSDTQYF
J: TRBJ2-1; V: TRBV2; CDR3: CASSESVGLAGYNEQFF
J: TRBJ1-1; V: TRBV6-5; CDR3: CASSYWGQVVTEAFF
J: TRBJ2-5; V: TRBV5-3; CDR3: CALRGQGEVETQYF
J: TRBJ2-2; V: TRBV6-5; CDR3: CASRGLGGTGELFF
J: TRBJ2-3; V: TRBV9; CDR3: CASSVEAGLATDTQYF
J: TRBJ2-7; V: TRBV18; CDR3: CASSPGHISYEQYF
J: TRBJ2-1; V: TRBV2; CDR3: CASKSEGTSYNEQFF
J: TRBJ2-1; V: TRBV18; CDR3: CASSPTDPGLGYNEQFF
J: TRBJ2-1; V: TRBV4-3; CDR3: CASSQALTSGRGEQFF
J: TRBJ1-1; V: TRBV29-1; CDR3: CSVLARRDTEAFF
J: TRBJ1-5; V: TRBV21-1; CDR3: CASTRTGLFNQPQHF
J: TRBJ1-4; V: TRBV2; CDR3: CASSWQDDEKLFF
J: TRBJ1-4; V: TRBV7-9; CDR3: CASSLLTRWGNREKLFF
J: TRBJ2-1; V: TRBV25-1; CDR3: CASSELGDSSYNEQFF
J: TRBJ2-7; V: TRBV11-3; CDR3: CASSSGTANYEQYF
J: TRBJ2-2; V: TRBV6-4; CDR3: CASSGGPHTGELFF
J: TRBJ2-4; V: TRBV5-4; CDR3: CASSLVAGGENIQYF
J: TRBJ2-3; V: TRBV5-1; CDR3: CASSLVEDTQYF
J: TRBJ2-7; V: TRBV10-1; CDR3: CVSSDSGGPYEQYF
J: TRBJ1-6; V: TRBV19; CDR3: CASRDGQVQNSPLHF
J: TRBJ1-1; V: TRBV5-6; CDR3: CASSLLQVGKSTEAFF
J: TRBJ2-7; V: TRBV10-2; CDR3: CASIEGWAGYEQYF
J: TRBJ1-1; V: TRBV29-1; CDR3: CSVVERHTEAFF
J: TRBJ1-6; V: TRBV6-4; CDR3: CASSDGQDNSPLHF
J: TRBJ2-2; V: TRBV19; CDR3: CASSIVPGIRELFF
J: TRBJ1-5; V: TRBV5-5; CDR3: CASSSGGYQPQHF
J: TRBJ1-1; V: TRBV18; CDR3: CASSPSTGEGTEAFF
J: TRBJ2-6; V: TRBV10-2; CDR3: CASSESGGAGANVLTF
J: TRBJ2-3; V: TRBV6-5; CDR3: CASKGAVPREDTQYF
J: TRBJ2-5; V: TRBV2; CDR3: CASSEALGVAETQYF